The 20 T cell receptor beta chains in this list originate from one sample, sequenced in a study of blood T cell repertoires in COVID-19 (dated by TCRdb to the early 2020s). To prepare the library, the immunoSEQ multiplex PCR assay was applied. TCRdb took over this immuneACCESS table, retaining in-frame rearrangements with V and J assigned. Such tables are incomplete; in checked studies, under half of the missing clones stem from an unresolved V gene, and the remainder is unexplained. This sample is represented by about 63,000 clones; 79% of them were singletons. The top ten clonotypes cover about 32% of the sample. The sample was peripheral blood. All receptors come from a human donor in a cohort sampled during active COVID-19.

The chain employs TRBV9 and TRBJ1-3; perhaps TRBD1 as D (5 bases). From germline, CDR1 is SGDLS and CDR2 YYNGEE. Trimming left V 1 base short and J 3 bases short, with 17 bases between. The CDR3 spans 17 residues. The CDR3 DNA follows: TGTGCCAGCAGCGTACATTCCAGGGTATCGGGTGGAAACACCATATATTTT. Its protein product is CASSVHSRVSGGNTIYF.

In this sample, this clone turned up a few times. The J gene is TRBJ1-4, the V gene TRBV19; 7 bases map to TRBD1. There are 14 residues in the CDR3. Trimming removed 8 bases from V and 8 bases from J; junction bases left unmatched: 11. Germline CDR1 and CDR2: LNHDA and SQIVND (reference sequence). The CDR3 DNA sequence: TGTGCCAGTGCCCAGACAGGGCTCAACGAAAAACTGTTTTTT. It translates to CASAQTGLNEKLFF.

The genes are TRBV24-1 and TRBJ2-1; TRBD1 might be the D (6 bases). Germline V CDR1 and CDR2: KGHDR, SFDVKD. V lost 4 bases, J lost 5 bases, and 17 bases lay in between. This CDR3 comprises 16 residues. The CDR3 DNA follows: TGTGCCACCAGTGACTCCGGGACACCGCACCACAATGAGCAGTTCTTC. It translates to CATSDSGTPHHNEQFF.

This clone appeared once. The genes are TRBV27 and TRBJ2-3; 9 nucleotides align to TRBD2. Germline loops: CDR1 MNHEY, CDR2 SMNVEV (reference sequence). The CDR3 covers 17 residues. The junction had 9 bases not matched to a gene; V was cut back by 1 base and J by 4 bases. DNA of the CDR3: TGTGCCAGCAGTTTATTGGGGCGGGAGGGCCCGGCAGATACGCAGTATTTT. The encoded protein is CASSLLGREGPADTQYF.

The chain joins TRBV30 to TRBJ2-7, with 11 bases that match TRBD1. The CDR3 runs 14 residues. Germline V lookup: CDR1 GTSNPN, CDR2 SVGIG (reference sequence). V was clipped by 2 bases and J by 7 bases; unmatched bases: 7. DNA of the CDR3: TGTGCCTGGAGTCTAGGACAGGGGGCGTTTGAGCAGTACTTC. This sequence encodes CAWSLGQGAFEQYF. The full variable domain, rest sourced from reference TRBV30 and TRBJ2-7, is SQTIHQWPATLVQPVGSPLSLECTVEGTSNPNLYWYRQAAGRGLQLLFYSVGIGQISSEVPQNLSASRPQDRQFILSSKKLLLSDSGFYLCAWSLGQGAFEQYFGPGTRLTVT.

The gene calls are TRBV10-3 and TRBJ2-1; 9 bases match TRBD2. V lost 3 bases and J lost 6; bases outside the gene matches: 9. Germline V gives CDR1 ENHRY, CDR2 SYGVKD. The CDR3 loop spans 16 amino acids. In DNA form, the CDR3 reads TGTGCCATCAGTGATCAGGTTAGCGGGAGTTTCAATGAGCAGTTCTTC. This codes for CAISDQVSGSFNEQFF.

CDR3 nucleotides: TGTGCCAGCAAGGGTACTAGCGGGATGTACTCTGGGGCCAACGTCCTGACTTTC. This encodes CASKGTSGMYSGANVLTF. The rearrangement uses TRBV5-4 and TRBJ2-6; 10 nucleotides align to TRBD2. Germline CDR1 and CDR2: SGHNT and YYREEE (reference sequence). This CDR3 spans 18 amino acids. Trimming removed 6 bases from V and 0 bases from J; junction bases left unmatched: 9.

V gene TRBV19 combines with J gene TRBJ2-7; TRBD2 agrees at 10 bases. After removal of 4 bases from V and 6 bases from J, the junction contained 3 bases not matched to a gene. This CDR3 contains 13 residues. Germline values: CDR1 LNHDA, CDR2 SQIVND (reference sequence). The CDR3 DNA sequence: TGTGCCAGTAGTAGACTAGCGGGTTCCGAGCAGTACTTC. Its translation is CASSRLAGSEQYF.

This rearrangement joins TRBV15 to TRBJ1-1, with 7 bases fitting TRBD1. Per the germline V gene, CDR1 is LNHNV and CDR2 is YYDKDF (reference sequence). Unmatched junction bases numbered 5, after V lost 0 bases and J lost 7 bases. CDR3 length equals 14 residues. Here the CDR3 reads CATSREGRDSEAFF. CDR3 nucleotide sequence: TGTGCCACCAGCAGAGAGGGCAGGGACAGTGAAGCTTTCTTT.

This chain joins TRBV9 and TRBJ2-1, with 7 bases matching TRBD2. This CDR3 is 15 amino acids long. Germline loops: CDR1 SGDLS, CDR2 YYNGEE. V lost 0 bases to trimming and J lost 8 bases; unmatched junction nucleotides: 8. Here the CDR3 reads CASSVGQTSMHEQFF. Written as DNA, the CDR3 is TGTGCCAGCAGCGTAGGGCAGACTAGCATGCATGAGCAGTTCTTC. The variable domain in full, with the rest retrieved from reference TRBV9 and TRBJ2-1, is DSGVTQTPKHLITATGQRVTLRCSPRSGDLSVYWYQQSLDQGLQFLIQYYNGEERAKGNILERFSAQQFPDLHSELNLSSLELGDSALYFCASSVGQTSMHEQFFGPGTRLTVL.

The rearrangement links TRBV5-1 to TRBJ2-1, with a weak D call TRBD2 (5 bases). This CDR3 has 12 residues. The V and J ends lost 6 bases and 8 bases respectively, with 12 bases between them. Germline CDR1 is SGHRS and CDR2 is YFSETQ. CDR3 bases: TGCGCCAGCACCGAAGGCGGGCATGAGCAGTTCTTC. Translation gives CASTEGGHEQFF.

V gene TRBV19 combines with J gene TRBJ1-2; unclear D gene. The germline V gene encodes CDR1 LNHDA and CDR2 SQIVND (reference sequence). The CDR3 sequence is 16 residues long. V lost 5 bases to trimming and J lost 3 bases, with 19 bases between them. In DNA, the CDR3 is TGTGCCAGTAGTCCGGAGGGCCTCGGGATTTACTATGGCTACACCTTC. As protein: CASSPEGLGIYYGYTF.

V and J are TRBV7-3 and TRBJ2-3, with D tentatively TRBD1 (6 bases). Germline V lookup: CDR1 SGHTA, CDR2 FQGTGA. The V and J ends lost 8 bases and 0 bases respectively, with 9 bases between them. The CDR3 extends over 13 amino acids. The DNA for the CDR3 is TGTGCCAGCGGTGGGGGCAGCACAGATACGCAGTATTTT. This codes for CASGGGSTDTQYF.

The gene calls are TRBV9 and TRBJ2-1; 7 bases align to TRBD1. Germline CDR1 is SGDLS and CDR2 is YYNGEE. There are 15 residues in the CDR3. The trim removed 0 bases at V and 6 bases at J, leaving 6 bases unmatched. This CDR3 is CASSVGQGDINEQFF. For the CDR3, the DNA is TGTGCCAGCAGCGTAGGACAGGGAGACATCAATGAGCAGTTCTTC.

The chain uses TRBV5-1 and TRBJ2-1, with 11 bases that match TRBD2. The CDR3 totals 16 residues. V gave up 1 base and J gave up 2 bases; unmatched junction bases: 2. In germline, CDR1 is SGHRS, CDR2 YFSETQ. CDR3 protein: CASSLRLAGPYNEQFF. CDR3 nucleotides: TGCGCCAGCAGCTTGCGACTAGCGGGACCCTACAATGAGCAGTTCTTC.

V gene TRBV24-1 combines with J gene TRBJ2-5; TRBD1 agrees at 8 bases. The CDR3 covers 14 residues. Germline CDR1 and CDR2: KGHDR and SFDVKD. Trimming cost V 4 bases and J 6 bases; bases outside gene matches: 6. The CDR3 DNA is TGTGCCACCAGTGACAGGGACAGGCTCAAGACCCAGTACTTC. Translated, it gives CATSDRDRLKTQYF.

This clone was detected only a few times. The rearrangement uses TRBV10-3 and TRBJ1-1, with TRBD1 as a possible D gene (6 bases). V lost 9 bases and J lost 3, with 11 bases in between. The CDR3 is 12 residues long. The germline gives CDR1 ENHRY, CDR2 SYGVKD. The DNA for the CDR3 is TGTGCCATAAGGGGGTTTGACACTGAAGCTTTCTTT. Translating it yields CAIRGFDTEAFF.

The V gene is TRBV6-5, the J gene TRBJ1-2; D not certain. Germline values: CDR1 MNHEY, CDR2 SVGAGI. V lost 5 bases and J lost 4, with 8 bases in between. CDR3 length equals 12 residues. DNA for the CDR3: TGTGCCAGCAGTACAACCGTCTATGGCTACACCTTC. Translation: CASSTTVYGYTF.

The chain is built from TRBV7-2 and TRBJ2-2; D perhaps matches TRBD1 (5 bases). The CDR3 length is 14 residues. V lost 0 bases and J lost 13, with 15 bases in between. Germline V CDR1 and CDR2: SGHTA, FQGNSA. CDR3: CASSLAQAGKVLFF. For the CDR3, the DNA is TGTGCCAGCAGCTTAGCACAGGCAGGCAAGGTGCTGTTTTTT.

The chain carries TRBV9 and TRBJ2-3, with TRBD2 matching 7 bases. Unmatched junction bases numbered 4, after V lost 0 bases and J lost 0 bases. The CDR3 consists of 16 residues. Per the germline V gene, CDR1 is SGDLS and CDR2 is YYNGEE. CDR3 region: CASSVGGSGSTDTQYF. The DNA of the CDR3 is TGTGCCAGCAGCGTAGGGGGTAGCGGGAGCACAGATACGCAGTATTTT.